This is a list of T cell receptor beta chains from one sample in a study of T cells in Graves' hyperthyroidism and ophthalmopathy. TCRdb used MiXCR to reprocess the multiplex PCR reads, holding one entry per CDR3 protein. The sample has over 250,000 distinct CDR3 sequences, 17% seen once. Sequenced: blood. The receptors derive from a woman aged 60-75 years with Graves' ophthalmopathy. Each CDR3 is given with its conserved first and last residue. D genes are given only for firm matches. The size field is filled for only some rows; it gives once, few, many or a size class.

V gene	J gene	D gene	clone size	CDR3 protein	CDR3 DNA
TRBV12-5	TRBJ2-1	.	.	CASALSSSYSEQFF	TGTGCTAGTGCCTTGAGTTCATCCTACAGTGAGCAGTTCTTC
TRBV9	TRBJ1-1	TRBD1	.	CASSGAGGEAFF	TGTGCCAGCAGCGGAGCAGGGGGTGAAGCTTTCTTT
TRBV12-3/TRBV12-4	TRBJ1-3	TRBD1	many	CASSLGVRDRQYSGNTIYF	TGTGCCAGCAGTTTAGGGGTAAGGGACAGACAATACTCTGGAAACACCATATATTTT
TRBV6-1	TRBJ1-5	.	many	CASSLRQALQPQHF	TGTGCCAGCAGTCTCCGACAGGCCCTTCAGCCCCAGCATTTT
TRBV7-9	TRBJ2-7	TRBD2	many	CASSLALAGALMEQYF	TGTGCCAGCAGCTTAGCGCTAGCGGGGGCGTTAATGGAGCAGTACTTC
TRBV5-1	TRBJ1-4	TRBD1	.	CASSLRPGGTNEKLFF	TGCGCCAGCAGCTTACGCCCAGGGGGAACTAATGAAAAACTGTTTTTT
TRBV6-2/TRBV6-3	TRBJ1-2	.	few	CASSYARVPDGYTF	TGTGCCAGCAGTTACGCCAGGGTCCCGGATGGCTACACCTTC
TRBV9	TRBJ2-1	TRBD2	few	CASSVGGREYNEQFF	TGTGCCAGCAGCGTCGGCGGGAGGGAATACAATGAGCAGTTCTTC
TRBV27	TRBJ2-1	.	.	CASSNLGQSSYNEQFF	TGTGCCAGCAGTAACCTCGGACAGAGCTCCTACAATGAGCAGTTCTTC
TRBV19	TRBJ2-1	.	.	CASNAGPTYYNEQFF	TGTGCCAGTAACGCAGGGCCCACCTATTACAATGAGCAGTTCTTC
TRBV20-1	TRBJ2-7	.	few	CSASGSGTRSYEQYF	TGCAGTGCTTCCGGATCCGGGACTCGTTCCTACGAGCAGTACTTC
TRBV5-5	TRBJ2-7	TRBD2	many	CASRLAGTYEQYF	TGTGCCAGCAGGCTAGCGGGTACCTACGAGCAGTACTTC
TRBV7-9	TRBJ2-1	.	many	CASSTQGGNEQFF	TGTGCCAGCAGCACGCAGGGTGGCAATGAGCAGTTCTTC
TRBV9	TRBJ2-1	TRBD1	few	CASSVEGQGVRDEQFF	TGTGCCAGCAGCGTAGAGGGACAGGGGGTTCGCGATGAGCAGTTCTTC
TRBV6-2/TRBV6-3	TRBJ2-5	.	many	CASSYSLVAIERETQYF	TGTGCCAGCAGTTACTCACTCGTGGCGATCGAGCGGGAGACCCAGTACTTC
TRBV12-3/TRBV12-4	TRBJ2-7	.	many	CASSIGRSYEQYF	TGTGCCAGCAGCATCGGACGGAGCTACGAGCAGTACTTC
TRBV28	TRBJ2-1	TRBD1	many	CASSSRQGAKYNEQFF	TGTGCCAGCAGTTCCCGACAGGGGGCGAAATACAATGAGCAGTTCTTC
TRBV4-1	TRBJ1-4	.	.	CASSQVPQGSEKLFF	TGCGCCAGCAGCCAAGTCCCACAGGGAAGCGAAAAACTGTTTTTT
TRBV20-1	TRBJ2-1	TRBD2	many	CRAPLPGGPGNEQFF	TGCAGAGCCCCCCTCCCGGGAGGGCCAGGCAATGAGCAGTTCTTC
TRBV24-1	TRBJ1-2	.	few	CATSDWAPSYTF	TGTGCCACCAGTGATTGGGCACCAAGCTACACCTTC
TRBV28	TRBJ2-7	.	many	CASSLGLRQVVGEQYF	TGTGCCAGCAGTTTAGGCCTCCGACAGGTCGTGGGAGAGCAGTACTTC
TRBV9	TRBJ2-1	.	few	CASSLGGPSSYNEQFF	TGTGCCAGCAGCCTCGGGGGTCCGAGCTCCTACAATGAGCAGTTCTTC
TRBV24-1	TRBJ2-2	.	many	CATSDLGYGANTGELFF	TGTGCCACCAGTGATTTGGGGTACGGCGCGAACACCGGGGAGCTGTTTTTT
TRBV6-1	TRBJ1-2	.	many	CASGIGLNYGYTF	TGTGCCAGCGGAATCGGACTTAACTATGGCTACACCTTC
TRBV28	TRBJ2-5	TRBD2	.	CASSLGLAGAQVFGETQYF	TGTGCCAGCAGTTTGGGACTAGCGGGAGCTCAGGTCTTCGGAGAGACCCAGTACTTC
TRBV5-1	TRBJ1-2	TRBD1	.	CASSAVQGESGKTF	TGCGCCAGCAGCGCCGTACAGGGGGAGAGTGGAAAGACCTTC
TRBV6-1	TRBJ2-7	TRBD1	.	CASSPDRVVGEQYF	TGTGCCAGCAGCCCGGACAGGGTGGTCGGCGAGCAGTACTTC
TRBV11-2	TRBJ2-5	TRBD2	few	CASSSGLAGGLETQYF	TGTGCCAGCAGTTCAGGACTAGCGGGGGGGCTGGAGACCCAGTACTTC
TRBV5-6	TRBJ2-5	TRBD1	many	CASTRTGAVRETQYF	TGTGCCAGCACTAGGACAGGGGCAGTTCGAGAGACCCAGTACTTC
TRBV20-1	TRBJ2-6	.	few	CSAREKPSPFSGANVLTF	TGCAGTGCTAGAGAGAAGCCATCTCCTTTCTCTGGGGCCAACGTCCTGACTTTC
TRBV20-1	TRBJ2-3	.	many	CSARSRTAQQDTQYF	TGCAGTGCTAGGTCTCGGACGGCTCAGCAAGATACGCAGTATTTT
TRBV2	TRBJ1-2	TRBD1	many	CASRQQGVDYGYTF	TGTGCCAGCAGACAACAGGGGGTCGACTATGGCTACACCTTC
TRBV12-3/TRBV12-4	TRBJ2-7	.	many	CASTEDLAYEQYF	TGTGCCAGCACCGAGGACTTGGCCTACGAGCAGTACTTC
TRBV7-6	TRBJ2-1	TRBD2	many	CASSLGLAGNEQFF	TGTGCCAGCAGCCTGGGACTAGCGGGCAATGAGCAGTTCTTC
TRBV7-8	TRBJ2-7	TRBD2	few	CASSLRTTGGAGEQYF	TGTGCCAGCTCACTCAGGACGACCGGGGGGGCCGGCGAGCAGTACTTC
TRBV27	TRBJ2-3	TRBD2	.	CASSLNSMGLAGTDTQYF	TGTGCCAGCAGTTTAAACAGCATGGGACTAGCGGGCACAGATACGCAGTATTTT
TRBV3-1	TRBJ1-6	.	once	CASSQTQGVNSPLHF	TGTGCCAGCAGCCAGACTCAGGGCGTTAATTCACCCCTCCACTTT
TRBV10-3	TRBJ1-5	.	.	CATQGSGEPSNQPQHF	TGTGCTACCCAAGGGAGCGGCGAACCTTCAAATCAGCCCCAGCATTTT
TRBV6-4	TRBJ1-5	.	.	CASTLAGTGNSNQPQHF	TGTGCCAGCACCCTCGCGGGGACGGGGAATAGCAATCAGCCCCAGCATTTT
TRBV4-2	TRBJ1-1	.	.	CASSQDPEGTEAFF	TGTGCCAGCAGCCAAGACCCCGAAGGCACTGAAGCTTTCTTT
TRBV14	TRBJ2-2	TRBD2	few	CASSQGTSESFTGELFF	TGTGCCAGCAGCCAGGGAACTAGCGAGAGTTTCACCGGGGAGCTGTTTTTT
TRBV10-3	TRBJ2-4	.	.	CASPNNCTDSLAKNIQYF	TGTGCCAGCCCGAACAACTGTACAGACTCTTTAGCCAAAAACATTCAGTACTTC
TRBV2	TRBJ2-7	.	many	CASSEVVRGGEQYF	TGTGCCAGCAGTGAAGTGGTAAGGGGTGGTGAGCAGTACTTC
TRBV7-2	TRBJ2-5	TRBD2	.	CASSFDGLAGGQETQYF	TGTGCCAGCAGCTTTGATGGACTAGCGGGGGGGCAAGAGACCCAGTACTTC